This T cell receptor beta chain was profiled in a study of blood T cell repertoires in COVID-19. The overall study: Acute-phase and convalescent COVID-19 samples originated in the United States, Italy and Spain. From T cells, B-cell-depleted T cells, or PBMCs came the material, which was cDNA or gDNA.

V was shortened by 4 bases and J by 4 bases, with 10 bases between the two germline ends. The CDR3 is made up of 13 amino acids. In the source study's methods: Reference gene primer amplification in the assay estimated nucleated cell counts. Clones were sequenced by immunoSEQ multiplex PCR, and TCRdb holds only the in-frame ones, with some missing. The V and J calls and the clone size are those of that table, but D and trimming were determined from the DNA. The sample has fewer than 150,000 clones, over 80% seen once. This TCR was recovered from a woman of 80 years or more with acute or convalescent COVID-19. The chain couples TRBV12-3 or TRBV12-4 to TRBJ1-1; the D is unclear. The sequenced material came from peripheral blood. The CDR3 nucleotides read TGTGCCAGCAGTTCCACGGCGGGCACTGAAGCTTTCTTT. It is translated as CASSSTAGTEAFF.